The 5 T cell receptor beta chains below come from one sample, sequenced in a study of cytomegalovirus exposure and HLA in healthy donors. PCR primers comprised 60 Vbeta and 13 Jbeta primers. Sequencing used immunoSEQ multiplex PCR; TCRdb keeps in-frame clones, though not all of them. Seen here are 100,000 to 150,000 clones, approximately 84% observed once, and the top ten hold about 1.7%. What was sequenced was PBMCs. These receptors all come from a woman between 40 and 50 years old in good health and CMV-seronegative.

The chain combines TRBV10-3 with TRBJ1-4, with 7 bases aligning to TRBD1. Germline trimming cut 6 bases from V and 7 bases from J; bases unmatched to any gene: 5. CDR1 is ENHRY and CDR2 is SYGVKD in the germline V gene. The CDR3 is 13 residues long. This CDR3 is CAIRSGGGEKLFF. In DNA form, the CDR3 reads TGTGCCATCAGATCAGGGGGAGGTGAAAAACTGTTTTTT.

The chain couples TRBV9 to TRBJ2-7; 9 bases are a match to TRBD1. The germline V gene encodes CDR1 SGDLS and CDR2 YYNGEE. V lost 0 bases to trimming and J lost 3 bases; unmatched junction nucleotides: 7. The CDR3 runs 16 residues. The CDR3 DNA reads as TGTGCCAGCAGCGTAGATGGGGGGACAGGGATCTACGAGCAGTACTTC. Amino acids: CASSVDGGTGIYEQYF. The full variable domain, in which reference TRBV9 and TRBJ2-7 provide the parts outside the CDR3, is DSGVTQTPKHLITATGQRVTLRCSPRSGDLSVYWYQQSLDQGLQFLIQYYNGEERAKGNILERFSAQQFPDLHSELNLSSLELGDSALYFCASSVDGGTGIYEQYFGPGTRLTVT.

This rearrangement joins TRBV13 to TRBJ2-2, with TRBD2 matching 8 bases. This CDR3 contains 19 residues. The ends lost 0 bases at V and 4 bases at J; junction bases unmatched: 13. Germline loops: CDR1 PRHDT, CDR2 FYEKMQ (reference sequence). The CDR3 DNA follows: TGTGCCAGCAGCTTAGGGCCCAGCGGGAGCGGTGGTAGCACCGGGGAGCTGTTTTTT. It yields the protein CASSLGPSGSGGSTGELFF.

This chain links TRBV7-8 with TRBJ2-7, with 11 positions matching TRBD2. Germline loops: CDR1 SGHVS, CDR2 FQNEAQ. V dropped 5 bases and J dropped 0; count of bases not matched to a gene: 12. This CDR3 is 18 amino acids long. The CDR3 DNA is TGTGCCAGCAGCCGACGGCTAGCGGGGGGCCCGAGCTCCTACGAGCAGTACTTC. Residues: CASSRRLAGGPSSYEQYF.

The V gene is TRBV7-2, the J gene TRBJ2-7; 7 bases agree with TRBD1. The junction had 2 bases not matched to a gene; V was cut back by 2 bases and J by 1 base. The length of the CDR3 is 14 residues. The V gene's germline CDR1 is SGHTA and CDR2 FQGNSA. The DNA for the CDR3 is TGTGCCAGCAGCTTACAACAGGGGTCCTACGAGCAGTACTTC. It encodes CASSLQQGSYEQYF.